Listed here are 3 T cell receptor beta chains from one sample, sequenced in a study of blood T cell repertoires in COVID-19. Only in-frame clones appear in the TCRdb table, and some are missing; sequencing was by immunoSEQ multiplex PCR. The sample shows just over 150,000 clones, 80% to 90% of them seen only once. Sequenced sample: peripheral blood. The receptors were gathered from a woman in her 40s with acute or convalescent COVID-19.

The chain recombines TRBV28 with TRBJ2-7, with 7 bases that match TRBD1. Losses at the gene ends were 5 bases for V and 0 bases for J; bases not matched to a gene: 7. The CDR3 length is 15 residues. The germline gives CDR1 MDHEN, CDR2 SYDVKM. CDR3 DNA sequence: TGTGCCAGCAGTAGGGAGACAGGGAGCTCCTACGAGCAGTACTTC. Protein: CASSRETGSSYEQYF.

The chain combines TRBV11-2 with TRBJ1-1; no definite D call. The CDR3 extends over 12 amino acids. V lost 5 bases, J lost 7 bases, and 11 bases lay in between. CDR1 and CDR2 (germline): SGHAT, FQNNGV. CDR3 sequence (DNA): TGTGCCAGCAGCCTCGGGAGCATTGAAGCTTTCTTT. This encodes CASSLGSIEAFF.

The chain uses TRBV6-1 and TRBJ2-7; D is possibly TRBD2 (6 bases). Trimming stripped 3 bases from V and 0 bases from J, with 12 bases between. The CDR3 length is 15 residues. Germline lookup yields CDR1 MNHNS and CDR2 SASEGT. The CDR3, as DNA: TGTGCCAGCAGTGATGGGGGGTTCGGCTCCTACGAGCAGTACTTC. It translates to CASSDGGFGSYEQYF.